These T cell receptor beta chains were read from a single sample in a study of OX40 agonist ivuxolimab in advanced cancers. The table came from immunoSEQ multiplex PCR; TCRdb's copy has only in-frame clones and leaves some out. The sample records some 77,000 clones, 92% being singletons. Sequencing was performed on CD4+ or CD8+ T cells sorted from blood, taken in a trial of the OX40 agonist ivuxolimab. These receptors were taken from an adult with an advanced solid tumor such as melanoma, head and neck, liver or kidney cancer. CDR3s leave out the opening cysteine and the closing phenylalanine or tryptophan. The D gene is left open where the match is weak. A clone size is listed for some rows: how often the clone was seen (once, few, many), or a class if it is expanded.

V gene	clone size	D gene	J gene	CDR3 protein
TRBV4-3	-	TRBD1	TRBJ2-7	ASSQAGGGEQY
TRBV5-1	-	TRBD2	TRBJ2-7	ASSVSGGLAYEQY
TRBV13	-	-	TRBJ2-3	ASQQGYRTDTQY
TRBV19	medium-sized	TRBD2	TRBJ2-2	ASSIDRLAGEESGELF
TRBV6-5	-	-	TRBJ1-6	ASSYRDSNSPLH
TRBV5-1	-	-	TRBJ1-1	ASSLFPGYEAF
TRBV7-8	-	-	TRBJ2-7	ASSLGLEQY
TRBV11-1	-	-	TRBJ2-7	ASSSWREGPGAY
TRBV2	-	-	TRBJ2-6	ASSDTSGANVLT
TRBV6-1	-	-	TRBJ2-7	ASSITVGECE
TRBV7-2	-	-	TRBJ2-7	ASTEGSSYEQY
TRBV27	-	-	TRBJ1-2	ASTPDTNYGYT
TRBV14	once	TRBD2	TRBJ2-3	ASSQDGGSGYYTDTQY
TRBV9	-	TRBD1	TRBJ1-5	ASSGGGQFNQPQH
TRBV15	-	-	TRBJ2-2	ATSRAEDGSGELF
TRBV15	-	-	TRBJ1-3	ATSRATSAGNTIY
TRBV7-3	-	-	TRBJ2-3	ASSRMGGPRADTQY
TRBV5-1	-	-	TRBJ1-5	ASSLDGDSNQPQH
TRBV5-6	-	-	TRBJ1-2	ASSQTGTNYGYT
TRBV7-8	-	-	TRBJ2-5	ASSLLGWGRETQY
TRBV7-3	-	TRBD1	TRBJ2-3	ASSAGQGTDTQY
TRBV11-2	-	-	TRBJ2-2	ASSSRPRTVNTGELF
TRBV2	-	TRBD2	TRBJ2-3	ASNGAGGLSTDTQY
TRBV5-1	-	-	TRBJ1-1	ASQGTENTEAF
TRBV5-4	-	-	TRBJ2-1	ASSLGGTPSNEQF
TRBV5-1	-	-	TRBJ2-1	ASSLSAVNRAIDEQF
TRBV9	-	-	TRBJ1-1	ASQGQNTEAF
TRBV7-3	-	-	TRBJ2-1	ASSNSGDPLYNEQF
TRBV5-1	-	-	TRBJ2-3	ASSSPDTQY
TRBV29-1	-	-	TRBJ1-1	SCPYGAEAF
TRBV15	-	TRBD1	TRBJ1-1	ATSRDKGAGLNTEAF
TRBV7-6	-	-	TRBJ2-1	ASSLYRTTHNEQF
TRBV6-5	-	-	TRBJ2-7	ASSYGQPLYEQY
TRBV9	-	-	TRBJ2-7	ASSVDNRAYEQY
TRBV13	-	-	TRBJ1-6	ASSLESSYNSPLH
TRBV6-5	once	-	TRBJ1-6	ASSWASSYNSPLH
TRBV2	-	-	TRBJ1-2	ASSEALRGFGGYT
TRBV30	-	-	TRBJ2-1	AWSPGDFYNEQF
TRBV5-1	once	TRBD2	TRBJ2-5	ASSLLGTGGTQETQY
TRBV5-1	few	-	TRBJ1-1	ASSLAGLGTEAF
TRBV11-2	once	-	TRBJ1-3	ASSLGRTPGNTIY
TRBV4-1	-	-	TRBJ2-5	ASSQEIGFQETQY
TRBV4-1	-	-	TRBJ2-1	ASSQDPRYNEQF
TRBV5-4	-	-	TRBJ1-1	ASRQGGVTEAF
TRBV4-3	-	-	TRBJ2-7	ASSQEWGRLY
TRBV7-2	-	-	TRBJ1-1	ASSLPGGNTEAF
TRBV4-1	-	TRBD1	TRBJ2-2	ASSSGQFTGELF
TRBV19	once	-	TRBJ1-1	ASSIGGGTEAF
TRBV6-6	-	-	TRBJ2-7	ASSYTGYEQY
TRBV6-6	-	-	TRBJ2-7	ASSYGESEQY
TRBV9	-	-	TRBJ1-2	ASSVGGDGYT
TRBV2	once	TRBD2	TRBJ2-7	ASSELAGDYEQY
TRBV4-1	once	-	TRBJ2-7	ASSQFGGYEQY